This TCR beta chain was sequenced for a study of beta chain features in type 1 diabetes. The overall study: Healthy donors resembled patients in age, gender and cell yields.

Expressed TCRB transcripts were sequenced, since all the RNA that had been isolated was reverse transcribed. Roughly 3.4 million reads were obtained on average from naive, central memory and regulatory T cell samples. The repertoire was sequenced with immunoSEQ multiplex PCR; TCRdb's copy has only in-frame clones and lacks some. The sample shows under 550,000 clones, about an eighth of them seen only once. Looked up from germline, CDR1 is SGHRS and CDR2 is YFSETQ. With 5 bases removed from V and 4 bases from J, the gap between germline ends came to 6 bases. The CDR3 contains 11 residues. This TCR derives from a woman aged 18-35 years in good health. The chain carries TRBV5-1 and TRBJ2-5; D not certain. The material sequenced was naive CD4+ T cells from blood. The CDR3 DNA reads TGCGCCAGCAGGCGTTTAGAGACCCAGTACTTC. Encoded protein: CASRRLETQYF.